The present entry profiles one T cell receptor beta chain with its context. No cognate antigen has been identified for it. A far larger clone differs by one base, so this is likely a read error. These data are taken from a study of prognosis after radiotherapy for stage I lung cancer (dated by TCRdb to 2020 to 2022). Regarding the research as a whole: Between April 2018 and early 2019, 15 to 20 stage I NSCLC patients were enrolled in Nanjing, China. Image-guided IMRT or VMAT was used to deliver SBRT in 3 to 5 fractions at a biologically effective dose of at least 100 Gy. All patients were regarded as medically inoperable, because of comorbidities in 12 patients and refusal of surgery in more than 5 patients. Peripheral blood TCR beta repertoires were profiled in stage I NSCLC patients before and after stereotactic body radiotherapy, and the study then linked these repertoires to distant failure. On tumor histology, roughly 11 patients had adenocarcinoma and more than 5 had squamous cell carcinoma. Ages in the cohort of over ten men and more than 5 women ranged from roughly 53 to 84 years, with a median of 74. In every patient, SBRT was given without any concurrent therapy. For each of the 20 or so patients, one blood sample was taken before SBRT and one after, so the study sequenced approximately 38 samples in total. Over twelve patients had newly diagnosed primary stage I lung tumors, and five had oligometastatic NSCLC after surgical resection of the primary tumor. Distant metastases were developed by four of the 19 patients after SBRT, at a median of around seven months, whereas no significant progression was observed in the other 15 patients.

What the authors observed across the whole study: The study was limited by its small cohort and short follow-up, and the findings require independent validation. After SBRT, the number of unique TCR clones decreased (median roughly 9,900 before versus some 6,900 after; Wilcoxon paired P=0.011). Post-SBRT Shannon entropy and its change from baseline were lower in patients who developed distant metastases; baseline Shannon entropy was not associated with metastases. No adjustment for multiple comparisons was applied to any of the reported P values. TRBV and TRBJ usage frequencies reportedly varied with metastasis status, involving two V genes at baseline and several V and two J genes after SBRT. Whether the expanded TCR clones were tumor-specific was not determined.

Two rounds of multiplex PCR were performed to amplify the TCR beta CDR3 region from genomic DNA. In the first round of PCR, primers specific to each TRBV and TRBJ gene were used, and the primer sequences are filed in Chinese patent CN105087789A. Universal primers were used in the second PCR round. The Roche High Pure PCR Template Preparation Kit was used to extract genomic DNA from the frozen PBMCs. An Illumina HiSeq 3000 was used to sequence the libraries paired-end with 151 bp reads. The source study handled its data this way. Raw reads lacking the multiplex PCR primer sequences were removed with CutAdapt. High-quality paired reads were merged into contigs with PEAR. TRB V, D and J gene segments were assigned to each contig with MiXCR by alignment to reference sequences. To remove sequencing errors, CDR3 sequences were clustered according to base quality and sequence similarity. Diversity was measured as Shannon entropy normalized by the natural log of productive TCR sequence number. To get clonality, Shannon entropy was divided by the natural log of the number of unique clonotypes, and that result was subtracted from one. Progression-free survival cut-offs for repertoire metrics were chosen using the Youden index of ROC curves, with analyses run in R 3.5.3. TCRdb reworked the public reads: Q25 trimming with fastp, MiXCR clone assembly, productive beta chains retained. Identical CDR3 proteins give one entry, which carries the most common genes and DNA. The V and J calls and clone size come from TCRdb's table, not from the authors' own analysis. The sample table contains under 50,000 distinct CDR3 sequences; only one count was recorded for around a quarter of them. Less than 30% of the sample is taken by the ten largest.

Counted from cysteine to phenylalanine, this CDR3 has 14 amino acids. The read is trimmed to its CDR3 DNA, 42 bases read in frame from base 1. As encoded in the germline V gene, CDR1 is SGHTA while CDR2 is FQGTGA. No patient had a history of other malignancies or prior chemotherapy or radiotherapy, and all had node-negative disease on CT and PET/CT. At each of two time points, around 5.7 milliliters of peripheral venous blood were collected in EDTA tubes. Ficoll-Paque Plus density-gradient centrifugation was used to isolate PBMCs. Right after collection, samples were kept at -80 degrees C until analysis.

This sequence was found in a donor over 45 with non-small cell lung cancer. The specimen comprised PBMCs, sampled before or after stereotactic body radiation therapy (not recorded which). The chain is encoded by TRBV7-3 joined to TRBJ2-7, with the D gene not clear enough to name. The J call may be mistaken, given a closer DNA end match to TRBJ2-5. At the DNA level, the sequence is TGTGCCAGCAGCCCTGCAGGCGTCCAAGAGACCCAGTACTTC. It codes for CASSPAGVQETQYF.